This is a list of T cell receptor beta chains from one sample in a study of CD8+ T cells in alopecia areata. Using immunoSEQ multiplex PCR, the repertoire was profiled, and TCRdb retains in-frame clones only, with some absent. Found here are some 120,000 clones, around 48% of them singletons; the top ten hold about 10%. Sample: NKG2D-low CD8+ T cells sorted from blood. All receptors come from a human donor with alopecia areata. CDR3s include the opening cysteine and the closing phenylalanine or tryptophan. Each record gives: J gene, D gene, V gene, clone size, CDR3 protein, CDR3 DNA. The D gene is left open where the match is weak. Not all rows give a size; the values are once, few, many and, for expanded clones, a class.

j_gene: TRBJ2-2
d_gene: TRBD1
v_gene: TRBV30
abundance: few
CDR3aa: CAWSAQDRVNTGELFF
CDR3nt: TGTGCCTGGAGTGCCCAGGACAGGGTGAACACCGGGGAGCTGTTTTTT

j_gene: TRBJ1-2
d_gene: NA
v_gene: TRBV27
abundance: NA
CDR3aa: CASSLWDRHGYTF
CDR3nt: TGTGCCAGCAGTTTATGGGACCGACACGGCTACACCTTC

j_gene: TRBJ2-7
d_gene: NA
v_gene: TRBV28
abundance: NA
CDR3aa: CASNPTGTDEQYF
CDR3nt: TGTGCCAGCAACCCCACAGGGACCGACGAGCAGTACTTC

j_gene: TRBJ2-7
d_gene: NA
v_gene: TRBV29-1
abundance: NA
CDR3aa: CSVLGGISYEQYF
CDR3nt: TGCAGCGTGTTGGGCGGGATCTCCTACGAGCAGTACTTC

j_gene: TRBJ2-3
d_gene: TRBD1
v_gene: TRBV29-1
abundance: NA
CDR3aa: CSVKTGRERTDTQYF
CDR3nt: TGCAGCGTAAAGACAGGGAGAGAACGCACAGATACGCAGTATTTT

j_gene: TRBJ2-6
d_gene: NA
v_gene: TRBV5-3
abundance: NA
CDR3aa: CARSIGQYSANVLTF
CDR3nt: TGTGCCAGAAGCATCGGACAGTATTCGGCCAACGTCCTGACTTTC

j_gene: TRBJ2-1
d_gene: NA
v_gene: TRBV4-1
abundance: NA
CDR3aa: CASSQQGNEQFF
CDR3nt: TGCGCCAGCAGCCAACAGGGAAATGAGCAGTTCTTC

j_gene: TRBJ2-2
d_gene: NA
v_gene: TRBV29-1
abundance: NA
CDR3aa: CSVARRQENTGELFF
CDR3nt: TGCAGCGTTGCTCGACGACAGGAGAACACCGGGGAGCTGTTTTTT

j_gene: TRBJ2-6
d_gene: NA
v_gene: TRBV4-1
abundance: few
CDR3aa: CASSHPTSGANVLTF
CDR3nt: TGCGCCAGCAGCCACCCCACGAGTGGGGCCAACGTCCTGACTTTC

j_gene: TRBJ2-5
d_gene: NA
v_gene: TRBV28
abundance: NA
CDR3aa: CASSLSEGTQYF
CDR3nt: TGTGCCAGCAGTTTATCAGAGGGTACCCAGTACTTC

j_gene: TRBJ2-1
d_gene: TRBD1
v_gene: TRBV29-1
abundance: few
CDR3aa: CSVLTGLNEQFF
CDR3nt: TGCAGCGTTTTGACAGGGCTCAATGAGCAGTTCTTC

j_gene: TRBJ2-1
d_gene: NA
v_gene: TRBV27
abundance: NA
CDR3aa: CASSLSGSNEQFF
CDR3nt: TGTGCCAGCAGTTTGTCAGGATCTAATGAGCAGTTCTTC

j_gene: TRBJ2-5
d_gene: TRBD2
v_gene: TRBV15
abundance: NA
CDR3aa: CATSRVPWEGETQYF
CDR3nt: TGTGCCACCAGCAGAGTACCCTGGGAGGGAGAGACCCAGTACTTC

j_gene: TRBJ2-7
d_gene: TRBD2
v_gene: TRBV29-1
abundance: NA
CDR3aa: CSVGTSGNYEQYF
CDR3nt: TGCAGCGTGGGGACTAGCGGGAACTACGAGCAGTACTTC

j_gene: TRBJ1-1
d_gene: NA
v_gene: TRBV13
abundance: NA
CDR3aa: CASSFKDTEAFF
CDR3nt: TGTGCCAGCAGCTTTAAAGACACTGAAGCTTTCTTT

j_gene: TRBJ2-2
d_gene: TRBD1
v_gene: TRBV29-1
abundance: NA
CDR3aa: CSVVDRGTTNTGELFF
CDR3nt: TGCAGCGTTGTTGACAGGGGGACGACGAACACCGGGGAGCTGTTTTTT

j_gene: TRBJ2-3
d_gene: TRBD2
v_gene: TRBV28
abundance: NA
CDR3aa: CASRGTRGGGDTQYF
CDR3nt: TGTGCCAGCAGGGGGACTAGAGGTGGGGGAGATACGCAGTATTTT

j_gene: TRBJ1-1
d_gene: TRBD1
v_gene: TRBV5-1
abundance: NA
CDR3aa: CASSLLTGEAEAFF
CDR3nt: TGCGCCAGCAGCCTGCTGACAGGGGAGGCTGAAGCTTTCTTT

j_gene: TRBJ1-5
d_gene: NA
v_gene: TRBV28
abundance: few
CDR3aa: CASLQVRSNQPQHF
CDR3nt: TGTGCCAGCCTACAGGTCAGGAGCAATCAGCCCCAGCATTTT

j_gene: TRBJ2-3
d_gene: NA
v_gene: TRBV6-5
abundance: NA
CDR3aa: CASSPLGDTQYF
CDR3nt: TGTGCCAGCAGTCCTCTTGGGGATACGCAGTATTTT

j_gene: TRBJ2-1
d_gene: NA
v_gene: TRBV5-1
abundance: few
CDR3aa: CASMNSYNEQFF
CDR3nt: TGCGCCAGCATGAACTCCTACAATGAGCAGTTCTTC

j_gene: TRBJ2-7
d_gene: NA
v_gene: TRBV2
abundance: NA
CDR3aa: CASIAPTYEQYF
CDR3nt: TGTGCCAGCATTGCTCCAACCTACGAGCAGTACTTC

j_gene: TRBJ2-7
d_gene: NA
v_gene: TRBV30
abundance: NA
CDR3aa: CAWSETGLSYEQYF
CDR3nt: TGTGCCTGGAGTGAAACAGGGCTCTCCTACGAGCAGTACTTC

j_gene: TRBJ1-1
d_gene: NA
v_gene: TRBV29-1
abundance: NA
CDR3aa: CSVPNTGGDYILAFF
CDR3nt: TGCAGCGTGCCCAACACGGGAGGGGATTATATCTTAGCTTTCTTT

j_gene: TRBJ2-7
d_gene: NA
v_gene: TRBV27
abundance: once
CDR3aa: CASSVRGGEQYF
CDR3nt: TGTGCCAGCAGCGTCAGGGGAGGCGAGCAGTACTTC

j_gene: TRBJ2-1
d_gene: NA
v_gene: TRBV2
abundance: NA
CDR3aa: CASSQGDSAALYNEQFF
CDR3nt: TGTGCCAGCAGTCAGGGGGACTCCGCTGCCTTATACAATGAGCAGTTCTTC

j_gene: TRBJ2-1
d_gene: NA
v_gene: TRBV2
abundance: NA
CDR3aa: CASNGGAIDNEQFF
CDR3nt: TGTGCCAGCAATGGAGGGGCTATCGACAATGAGCAGTTCTTC

j_gene: TRBJ2-7
d_gene: TRBD1
v_gene: TRBV29-1
abundance: few
CDR3aa: CSVEDRDSYEQYF
CDR3nt: TGCAGCGTGGAGGACAGGGACTCCTACGAGCAGTACTTC

j_gene: TRBJ2-7
d_gene: TRBD1
v_gene: TRBV4-1
abundance: NA
CDR3aa: CASSQEPGQDYEQYF
CDR3nt: TGCGCCAGCAGCCAAGAACCGGGACAGGACTACGAGCAGTACTTC

j_gene: TRBJ2-7
d_gene: NA
v_gene: TRBV4-1
abundance: NA
CDR3aa: CASSPQTGYEQYF
CDR3nt: TGCGCCAGCAGCCCACAGACTGGCTACGAGCAGTACTTC

j_gene: TRBJ2-5
d_gene: TRBD1
v_gene: TRBV29-1
abundance: NA
CDR3aa: CSVETGQGDGETQYF
CDR3nt: TGCAGCGTTGAAACTGGTCAGGGGGATGGCGAGACCCAGTACTTC

j_gene: TRBJ1-6
d_gene: NA
v_gene: TRBV11-3
abundance: NA
CDR3aa: CASSSWDSPLHF
CDR3nt: TGTGCCAGCAGCTCGTGGGATTCACCCCTCCACTTT

j_gene: TRBJ1-4
d_gene: NA
v_gene: TRBV7-9
abundance: many
CDR3aa: CASSFPGLEKLFF
CDR3nt: TGTGCCAGCAGCTTTCCAGGGCTGGAAAAACTGTTTTTT

j_gene: TRBJ2-3
d_gene: NA
v_gene: TRBV5-1
abundance: NA
CDR3aa: CASSGELTDTQYF
CDR3nt: TGCGCCAGCAGTGGGGAGCTCACAGATACGCAGTATTTT

j_gene: TRBJ2-5
d_gene: NA
v_gene: TRBV28
abundance: few
CDR3aa: CASSTGGEETQYF
CDR3nt: TGTGCCAGCAGTACAGGGGGGGAAGAGACCCAGTACTTC

j_gene: TRBJ2-1
d_gene: NA
v_gene: TRBV2
abundance: NA
CDR3aa: CASSNQYNEQFF
CDR3nt: TGTGCCAGCAGTAACCAGTACAATGAGCAGTTCTTC

j_gene: TRBJ2-7
d_gene: TRBD1
v_gene: TRBV2
abundance: NA
CDR3aa: CASSDSTGAYEQYF
CDR3nt: TGTGCCAGCAGTGATAGCACAGGGGCCTACGAGCAGTACTTC

j_gene: TRBJ2-3
d_gene: NA
v_gene: TRBV2
abundance: NA
CDR3aa: CASSLRDTDTQYF
CDR3nt: TGTGCCAGCAGTCTTCGAGACACAGATACGCAGTATTTT

j_gene: TRBJ1-5
d_gene: NA
v_gene: TRBV9
abundance: NA
CDR3aa: CASSPGGANQPQHF
CDR3nt: TGTGCCAGCAGCCCAGGCGGAGCGAATCAGCCCCAGCATTTT

j_gene: TRBJ2-7
d_gene: NA
v_gene: TRBV9
abundance: NA
CDR3aa: CASSVDAMGEDEQYF
CDR3nt: TGTGCCAGCAGCGTAGATGCCATGGGGGAGGACGAGCAGTACTTC

j_gene: TRBJ2-5
d_gene: NA
v_gene: TRBV6-4
abundance: NA
CDR3aa: CASSDSDQETQYF
CDR3nt: TGTGCCAGCAGTGACTCGGACCAAGAGACCCAGTACTTC

j_gene: TRBJ2-3
d_gene: NA
v_gene: TRBV10-3
abundance: few
CDR3aa: CAISADPDTQYF
CDR3nt: TGTGCCATCAGTGCGGATCCTGATACGCAGTATTTT

j_gene: TRBJ2-7
d_gene: NA
v_gene: TRBV29-1
abundance: NA
CDR3aa: CSVPKDGSYEQYF
CDR3nt: TGCAGCGTACCTAAGGACGGCTCCTACGAGCAGTACTTC

j_gene: TRBJ1-2
d_gene: NA
v_gene: TRBV29-1
abundance: few
CDR3aa: CSETGDYGYTF
CDR3nt: TGCAGCGAGACAGGAGACTATGGCTACACCTTC

j_gene: TRBJ2-1
d_gene: TRBD2
v_gene: TRBV29-1
abundance: NA
CDR3aa: CSVEGLAGDEQFF
CDR3nt: TGCAGCGTGGAGGGACTAGCGGGTGATGAGCAGTTCTTC

j_gene: TRBJ1-1
d_gene: NA
v_gene: TRBV30
abundance: once
CDR3aa: CAWNYREGPEAFF
CDR3nt: TGTGCCTGGAATTACAGGGAAGGCCCTGAAGCTTTCTTT

j_gene: TRBJ1-1
d_gene: NA
v_gene: TRBV28
abundance: few
CDR3aa: CASSLTVRNTEAFF
CDR3nt: TGTGCCAGCAGTTTAACAGTTCGGAACACTGAAGCTTTCTTT

j_gene: TRBJ2-5
d_gene: TRBD1
v_gene: TRBV30
abundance: once
CDR3aa: CAWSVGTGRETQYF
CDR3nt: TGTGCCTGGAGTGTAGGGACAGGGAGGGAGACCCAGTACTTC

j_gene: TRBJ2-7
d_gene: TRBD1
v_gene: TRBV29-1
abundance: NA
CDR3aa: CSVATGSSYEQYF
CDR3nt: TGCAGCGTAGCGACAGGGAGCTCCTACGAGCAGTACTTC

j_gene: TRBJ2-1
d_gene: TRBD1
v_gene: TRBV7-3
abundance: few
CDR3aa: CASSSGQGEQFF
CDR3nt: TGTGCCAGCAGCTCGGGACAGGGCGAGCAGTTCTTC

j_gene: TRBJ1-5
d_gene: NA
v_gene: TRBV15
abundance: NA
CDR3aa: CATSRGDPNQPQHF
CDR3nt: TGTGCCACCAGCAGAGGGGACCCGAATCAGCCCCAGCATTTT